This TCR beta chain comes out of a study of glioma-infiltrating T cells. Study-wide points: Tissue-blood divergence was below expectation in non-neoplastic patients, above in gliomas. Only very few CDR3 sequences appeared in both tissue and blood.

About this clonotype: Its matching antigen is unknown. A much larger clone differs by one base, so this may be a read error. This CDR3 fails to terminate in the conserved phenylalanine or tryptophan, so it likely reflects a read error.

The CDR3 contains 14 residues. J gave up 0 bases and V 6 bases, and 1 base lay outside the gene matches. Germline assignment: CDR1 ENHRY and CDR2 SYGVKD. Using RNA template, CDR3s of TCR alpha and beta were amplified with iRepertoire arm-PCR. TCRdb independently ran MiXCR on the multiplex PCR reads; one entry per CDR3 protein. The table has approximately 110,000 distinct CDR3 sequences, roughly 25% seen once. The TCR was taken from a human donor with low-grade glioma or glioblastoma, undergoing nonglioma brain surgery, or in good health (not recorded which). The sequencing input was glioma tissue, nonneoplastic brain tissue, or PBMCs (not recorded which). The rearrangement uses TRBV10-3 and TRBJ1-1, with 10 bases identical to TRBD1. CDR3 sequence reads: CAIRGQGMNTEAFI. In nucleotides, the CDR3 is TGTGCCATCAGGGGACAGGGGATGAACACTGAAGCTTTCATT.